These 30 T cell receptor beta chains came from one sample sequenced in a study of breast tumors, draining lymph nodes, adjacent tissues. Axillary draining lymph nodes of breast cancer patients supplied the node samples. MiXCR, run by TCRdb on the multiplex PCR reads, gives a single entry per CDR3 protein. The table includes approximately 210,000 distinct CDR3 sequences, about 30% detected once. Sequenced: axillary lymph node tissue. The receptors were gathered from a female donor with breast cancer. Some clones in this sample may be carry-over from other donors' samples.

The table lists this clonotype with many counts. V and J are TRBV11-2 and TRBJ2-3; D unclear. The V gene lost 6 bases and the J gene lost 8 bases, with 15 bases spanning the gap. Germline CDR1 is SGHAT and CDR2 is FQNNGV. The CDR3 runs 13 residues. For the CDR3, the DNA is TGTGCCAGCAGTTCTCCTCAACTACCTACGCAGTATTTT. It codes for CASSSPQLPTQYF.

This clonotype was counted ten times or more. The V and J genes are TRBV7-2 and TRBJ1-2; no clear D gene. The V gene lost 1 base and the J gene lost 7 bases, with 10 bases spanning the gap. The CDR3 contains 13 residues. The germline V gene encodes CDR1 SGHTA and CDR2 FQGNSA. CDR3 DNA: TGTGCCAGCAGCTTAGTCTTTCTGCGTGGCTACACCTTC. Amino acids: CASSLVFLRGYTF.

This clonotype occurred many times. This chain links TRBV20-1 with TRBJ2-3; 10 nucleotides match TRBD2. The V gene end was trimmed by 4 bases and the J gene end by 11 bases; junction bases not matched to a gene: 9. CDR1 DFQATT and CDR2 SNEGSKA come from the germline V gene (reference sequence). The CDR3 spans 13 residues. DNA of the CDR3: TGCAGTGCTATCAGCGGGAGGGAAAGGGGGCAGTATTTT. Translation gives CSAISGRERGQYF.

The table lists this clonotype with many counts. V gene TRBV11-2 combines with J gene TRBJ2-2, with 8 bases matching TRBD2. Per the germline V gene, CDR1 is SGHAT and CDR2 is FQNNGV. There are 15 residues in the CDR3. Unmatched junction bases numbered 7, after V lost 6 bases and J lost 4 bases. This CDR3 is CASRLSGSGTGELFF. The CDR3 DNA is TGTGCCAGCAGACTCAGCGGGAGTGGCACCGGGGAGCTGTTTTTT. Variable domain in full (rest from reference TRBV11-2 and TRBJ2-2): EAGVAQSPRYKIIEKRQSVAFWCNPISGHATLYWYQQILGQGPKLLIQFQNNGVVDDSQLPKDRFSAERLKGVDSTLKIQPAKLEDSAVYLCASRLSGSGTGELFFGEGSRLTVL.

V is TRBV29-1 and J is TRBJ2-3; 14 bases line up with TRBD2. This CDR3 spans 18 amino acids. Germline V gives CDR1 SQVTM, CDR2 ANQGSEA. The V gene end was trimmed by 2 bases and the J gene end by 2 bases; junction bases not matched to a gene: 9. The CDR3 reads CSVELRLAGGGPTDTQYF. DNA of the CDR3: TGCAGCGTTGAATTGCGACTAGCGGGAGGGGGCCCCACAGATACGCAGTATTTT.

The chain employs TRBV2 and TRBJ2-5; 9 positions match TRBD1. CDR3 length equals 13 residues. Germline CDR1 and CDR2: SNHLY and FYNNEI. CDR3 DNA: TGTGCTATCTACAGGGGGCGGCAAGAGACCCAGTACTTC. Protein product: CAIYRGRQETQYF.

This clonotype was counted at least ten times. The CDR3: CASSPRAGSYNEQFF. CDR3 DNA: TGTGCCAGCAGCCCCCGGGCGGGGTCCTACAATGAGCAGTTCTTC. The chain recombines TRBV9 with TRBJ2-1, with a tentative D call TRBD2 (6 bases). Trimming took 4 bases from V and 1 from J, leaving 12 bases between them. This CDR3 contains 15 residues. The germline V gene encodes CDR1 SGDLS and CDR2 YYNGEE. Based on the CDR3 plus reference TRBV9 and TRBJ2-1, the full variable domain is DSGVTQTPKHLITATGQRVTLRCSPRSGDLSVYWYQQSLDQGLQFLIQYYNGEERAKGNILERFSAQQFPDLHSELNLSSLELGDSALYFCASSPRAGSYNEQFFGPGTRLTVL.

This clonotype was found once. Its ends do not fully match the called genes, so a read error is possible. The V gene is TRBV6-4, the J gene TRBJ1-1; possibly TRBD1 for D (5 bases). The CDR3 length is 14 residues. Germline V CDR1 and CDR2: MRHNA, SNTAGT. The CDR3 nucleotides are TGTGCCAGCAGTGTAAGGAGTAGGGACGCTGAAGCTCTCTTT. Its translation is CASSVRSRDAEALF.

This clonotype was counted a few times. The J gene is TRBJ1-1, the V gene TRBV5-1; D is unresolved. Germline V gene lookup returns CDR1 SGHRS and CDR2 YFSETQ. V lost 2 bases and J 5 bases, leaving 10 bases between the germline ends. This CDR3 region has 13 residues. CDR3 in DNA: TGCGCCAGCAGCTTCGGTCCGGAGACTGAAGCTTTCTTT. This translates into CASSFGPETEAFF.

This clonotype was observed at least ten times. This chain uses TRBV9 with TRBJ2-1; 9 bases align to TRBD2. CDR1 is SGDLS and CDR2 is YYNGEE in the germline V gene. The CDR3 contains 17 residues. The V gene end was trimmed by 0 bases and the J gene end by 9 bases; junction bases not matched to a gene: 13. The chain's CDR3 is CASSVAGGTSSQSEQFF. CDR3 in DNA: TGTGCCAGCAGCGTAGCAGGGGGGACTAGCAGCCAAAGTGAGCAGTTCTTC.

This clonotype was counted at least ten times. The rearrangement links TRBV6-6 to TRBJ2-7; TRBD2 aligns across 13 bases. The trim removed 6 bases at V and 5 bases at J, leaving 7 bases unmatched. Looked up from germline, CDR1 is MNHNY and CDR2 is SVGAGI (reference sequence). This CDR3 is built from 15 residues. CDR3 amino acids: CASRPGTSGNDEQYF. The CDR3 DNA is TGTGCCAGCAGGCCCGGGACTAGCGGGAACGACGAGCAGTACTTC.

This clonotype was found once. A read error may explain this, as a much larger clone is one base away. The CDR3 coding sequence is TGTGCCAGCACGCGATCGACAGCTACGAACAGTGAAGCTTTCTTT. It specifies CASTRSTATNSEAFF. The V gene is TRBV2, the J gene TRBJ1-1; weak D call: TRBD1 (5 bases). The CDR3 is 15 amino acids. Per the germline V gene, CDR1 is SNHLY and CDR2 is FYNNEI.

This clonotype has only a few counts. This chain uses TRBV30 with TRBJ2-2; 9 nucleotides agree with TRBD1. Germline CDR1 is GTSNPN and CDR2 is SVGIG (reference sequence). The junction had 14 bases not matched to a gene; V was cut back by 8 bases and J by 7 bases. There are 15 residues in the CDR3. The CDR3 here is CAQEYGTGLNGELFF. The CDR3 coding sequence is TGTGCCCAAGAATACGGGACAGGGTTGAACGGGGAGCTGTTTTTT. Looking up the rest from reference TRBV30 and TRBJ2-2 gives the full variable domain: SQTIHQWPATLVQPVGSPLSLECTVEGTSNPNLYWYRQAAGRGLQLLFYSVGIGQISSEVPQNLSASRPQDRQFILSSKKLLLSDSGFYLCAQEYGTGLNGELFFGEGSRLTVL.

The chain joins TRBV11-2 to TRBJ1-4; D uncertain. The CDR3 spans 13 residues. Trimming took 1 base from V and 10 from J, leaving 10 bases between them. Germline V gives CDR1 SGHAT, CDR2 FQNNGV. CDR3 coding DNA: TGTGCCAGCAGCTTAGCCGGGAGAGGAAAACTGTTTTTT. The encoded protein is CASSLAGRGKLFF.

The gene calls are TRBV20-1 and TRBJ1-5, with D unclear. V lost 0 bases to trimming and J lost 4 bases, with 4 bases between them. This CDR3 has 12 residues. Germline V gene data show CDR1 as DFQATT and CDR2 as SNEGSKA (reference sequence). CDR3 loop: CSARDGNQPQHF. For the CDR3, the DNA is TGCAGTGCTAGAGACGGGAATCAGCCCCAGCATTTT.

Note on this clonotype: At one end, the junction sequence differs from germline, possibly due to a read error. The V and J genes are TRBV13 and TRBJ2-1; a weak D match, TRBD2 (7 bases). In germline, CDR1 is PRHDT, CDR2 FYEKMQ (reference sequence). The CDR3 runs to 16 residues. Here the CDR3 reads CASSLRGAGAYNGQFF. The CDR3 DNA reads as TGTGCCAGCAGCTTACGTGGGGCGGGGGCCTACAATGGGCAGTTCTTC.

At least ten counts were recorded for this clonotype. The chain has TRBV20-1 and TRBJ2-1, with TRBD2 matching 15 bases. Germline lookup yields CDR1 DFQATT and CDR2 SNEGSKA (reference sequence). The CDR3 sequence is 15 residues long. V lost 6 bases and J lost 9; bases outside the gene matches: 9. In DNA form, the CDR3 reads TGCAGTGCCGCCCGGACTAGCGGGAGGGCCGTTGAGCAGTTCTTC. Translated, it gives CSAARTSGRAVEQFF.

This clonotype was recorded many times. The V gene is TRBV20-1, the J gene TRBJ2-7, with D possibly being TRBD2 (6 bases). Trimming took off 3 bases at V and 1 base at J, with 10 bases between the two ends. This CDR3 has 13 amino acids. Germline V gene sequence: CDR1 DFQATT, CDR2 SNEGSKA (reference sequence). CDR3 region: CSASRGTSYEQYF. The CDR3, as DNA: TGCAGTGCTAGCCGAGGGACTTCCTACGAGCAGTACTTC.

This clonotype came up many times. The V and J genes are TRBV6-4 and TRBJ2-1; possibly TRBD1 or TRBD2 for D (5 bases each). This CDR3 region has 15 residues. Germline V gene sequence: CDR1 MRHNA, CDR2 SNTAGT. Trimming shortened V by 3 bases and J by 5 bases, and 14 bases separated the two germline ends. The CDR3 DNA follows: TGTGCCAGCAGTGAGGGGACCGGACCAAACAATGAGCAGTTCTTC. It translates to CASSEGTGPNNEQFF.

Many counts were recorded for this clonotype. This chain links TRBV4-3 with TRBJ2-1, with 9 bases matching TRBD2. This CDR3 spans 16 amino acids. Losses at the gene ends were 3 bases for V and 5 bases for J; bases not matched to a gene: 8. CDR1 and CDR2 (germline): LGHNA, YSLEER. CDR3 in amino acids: CASSHRLSGGDNEQFF. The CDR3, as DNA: TGCGCCAGCAGCCACCGCCTTAGCGGGGGAGACAATGAGCAGTTCTTC.

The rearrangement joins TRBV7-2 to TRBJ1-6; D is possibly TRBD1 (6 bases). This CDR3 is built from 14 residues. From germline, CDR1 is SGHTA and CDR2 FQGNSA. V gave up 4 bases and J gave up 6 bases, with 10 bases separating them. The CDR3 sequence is CASSSGTSNSPLHF. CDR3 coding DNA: TGTGCCAGCAGCTCCGGGACAAGTAATTCACCCCTCCACTTT.

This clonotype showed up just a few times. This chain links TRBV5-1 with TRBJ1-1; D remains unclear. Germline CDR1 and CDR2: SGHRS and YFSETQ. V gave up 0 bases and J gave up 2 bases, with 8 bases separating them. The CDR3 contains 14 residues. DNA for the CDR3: TGCGCCAGCAGCTTGGGGGATCTAAACACTGAAGCTTTCTTT. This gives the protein CASSLGDLNTEAFF. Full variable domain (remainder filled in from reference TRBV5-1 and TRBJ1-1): KAGVTQTPRYLIKTRGQQVTLSCSPISGHRSVSWYQQTPGQGLQFLFEYFSETQRNKGNFPGRFSGRQFSNSRSEMNVSTLELGDSALYLCASSLGDLNTEAFFGQGTRLTVV.

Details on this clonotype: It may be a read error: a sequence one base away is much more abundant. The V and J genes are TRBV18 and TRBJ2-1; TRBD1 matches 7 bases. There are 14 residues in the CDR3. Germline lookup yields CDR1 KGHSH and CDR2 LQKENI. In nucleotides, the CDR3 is TGTGCCAGCTCACCAAGACAGGGCTACAATGGGCAGTTCTTC. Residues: CASSPRQGYNGQFF.

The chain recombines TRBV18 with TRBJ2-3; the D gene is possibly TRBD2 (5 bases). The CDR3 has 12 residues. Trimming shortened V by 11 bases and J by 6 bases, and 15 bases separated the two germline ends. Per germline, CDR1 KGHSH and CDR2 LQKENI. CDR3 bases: TGTGCCGGCCCACCACTAGGCGATACGCAGTATTTT. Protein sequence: CAGPPLGDTQYF.

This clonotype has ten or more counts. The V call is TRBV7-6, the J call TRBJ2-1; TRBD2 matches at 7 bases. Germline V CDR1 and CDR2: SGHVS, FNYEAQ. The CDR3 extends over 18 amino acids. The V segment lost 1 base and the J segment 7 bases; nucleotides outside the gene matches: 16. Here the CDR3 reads CASSLEIEGGRESNEQFF. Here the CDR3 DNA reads TGTGCCAGCAGCTTAGAGATCGAGGGAGGGCGGGAGTCAAATGAGCAGTTCTTC.

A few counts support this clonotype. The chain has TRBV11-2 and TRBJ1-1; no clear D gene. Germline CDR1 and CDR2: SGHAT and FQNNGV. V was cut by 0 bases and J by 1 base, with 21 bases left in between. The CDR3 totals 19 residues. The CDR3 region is CASSLDTTVGRLGNTEAFF. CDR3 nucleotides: TGTGCCAGCAGCTTAGATACGACTGTGGGGAGACTAGGGAACACTGAAGCTTTCTTT.

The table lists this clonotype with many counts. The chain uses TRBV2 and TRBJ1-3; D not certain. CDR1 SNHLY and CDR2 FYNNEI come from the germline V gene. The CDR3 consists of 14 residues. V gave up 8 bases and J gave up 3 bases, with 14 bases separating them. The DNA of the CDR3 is TGTGCCAGCTTCCCTCCCGACCTTGGAAACACCATATATTTT. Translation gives CASFPPDLGNTIYF. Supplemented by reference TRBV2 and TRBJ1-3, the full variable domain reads EPEVTQTPSHQVTQMGQEVILRCVPISNHLYFYWYRQILGQKVEFLVSFYNNEISEKSEIFDDQFSVERPDGSNFTLKIRSTKLEDSAMYFCASFPPDLGNTIYFGEGSWLTVV.

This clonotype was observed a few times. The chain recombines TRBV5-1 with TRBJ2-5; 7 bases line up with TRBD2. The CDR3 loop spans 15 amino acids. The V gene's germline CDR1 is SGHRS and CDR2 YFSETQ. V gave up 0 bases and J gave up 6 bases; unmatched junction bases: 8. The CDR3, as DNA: TGCGCCAGCAGCTTGGACGGCGGGAGCAGCCAGACCCAGTACTTC. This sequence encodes CASSLDGGSSQTQYF.

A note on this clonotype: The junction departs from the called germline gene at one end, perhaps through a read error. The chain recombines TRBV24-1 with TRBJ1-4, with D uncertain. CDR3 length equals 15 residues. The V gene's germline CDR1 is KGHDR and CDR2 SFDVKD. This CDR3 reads CATSDGAGIGEELFF. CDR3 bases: TGTGCCACCAGTGATGGCGCGGGGATAGGTGAAGAACTGTTTTTT.

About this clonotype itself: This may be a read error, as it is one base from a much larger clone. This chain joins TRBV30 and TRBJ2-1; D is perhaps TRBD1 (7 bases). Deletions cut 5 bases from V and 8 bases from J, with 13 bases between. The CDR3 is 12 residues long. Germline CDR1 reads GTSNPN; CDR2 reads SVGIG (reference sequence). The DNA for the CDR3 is TGTGCCTGGGCAGGGGGGCGGCATGAGCAGTTCTTC. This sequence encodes CAWAGGRHEQFF.